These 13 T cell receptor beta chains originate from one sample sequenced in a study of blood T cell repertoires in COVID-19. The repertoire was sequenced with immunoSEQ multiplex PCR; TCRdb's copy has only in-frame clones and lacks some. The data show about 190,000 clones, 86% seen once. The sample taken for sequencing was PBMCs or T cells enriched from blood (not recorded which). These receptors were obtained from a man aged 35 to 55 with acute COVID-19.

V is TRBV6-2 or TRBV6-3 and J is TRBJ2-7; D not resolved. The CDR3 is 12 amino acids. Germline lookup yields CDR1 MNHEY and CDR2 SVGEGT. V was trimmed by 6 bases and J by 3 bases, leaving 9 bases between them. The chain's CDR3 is CASRYSYYEQYF. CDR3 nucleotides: TGTGCCAGCAGATACAGCTACTACGAGCAGTACTTC.

The CDR3 here is CATSKGGQGVFTIYF. The CDR3 nucleotides read TGTGCCACCAGCAAAGGGGGACAGGGGGTTTTCACCATATATTTT. The rearrangement links TRBV15 to TRBJ1-3; 11 nucleotides match TRBD1. This CDR3 is 15 amino acids long. Per the germline V gene, CDR1 is LNHNV and CDR2 is YYDKDF (reference sequence). The junction had 8 bases not matched to a gene; V was cut back by 4 bases and J by 9 bases.

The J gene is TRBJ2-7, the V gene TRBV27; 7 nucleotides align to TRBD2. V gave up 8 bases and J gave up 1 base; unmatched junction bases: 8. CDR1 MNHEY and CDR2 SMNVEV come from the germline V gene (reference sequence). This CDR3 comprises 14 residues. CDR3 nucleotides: TGTGCCAGCTGGGGGAGGGGCGTATCCTACGAGCAGTACTTC. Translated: CASWGRGVSYEQYF.

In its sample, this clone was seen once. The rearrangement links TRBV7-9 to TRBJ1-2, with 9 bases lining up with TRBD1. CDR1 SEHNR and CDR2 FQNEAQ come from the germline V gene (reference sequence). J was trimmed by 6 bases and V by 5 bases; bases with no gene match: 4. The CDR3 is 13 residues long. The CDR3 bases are TGTGCCAGCAGCCGAAGGACAGGGGATGGCTACACCTTC. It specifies CASSRRTGDGYTF.

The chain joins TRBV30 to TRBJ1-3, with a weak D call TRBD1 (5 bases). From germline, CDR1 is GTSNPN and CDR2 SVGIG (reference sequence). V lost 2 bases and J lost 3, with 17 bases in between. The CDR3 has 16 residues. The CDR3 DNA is TGTGCCTGGAGTCGGGCAGGGAATACCTTTGGAAACACCATATATTTT. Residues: CAWSRAGNTFGNTIYF.

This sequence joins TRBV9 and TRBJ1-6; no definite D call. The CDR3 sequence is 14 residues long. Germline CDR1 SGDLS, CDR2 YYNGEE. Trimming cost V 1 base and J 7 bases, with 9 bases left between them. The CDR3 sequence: CASSVRQTNSPLHF. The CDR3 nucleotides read TGTGCCAGCAGCGTACGACAAACGAATTCACCCCTCCACTTT. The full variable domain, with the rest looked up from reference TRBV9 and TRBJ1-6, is DSGVTQTPKHLITATGQRVTLRCSPRSGDLSVYWYQQSLDQGLQFLIQYYNGEERAKGNILERFSAQQFPDLHSELNLSSLELGDSALYFCASSVRQTNSPLHFGNGTRLTVT.

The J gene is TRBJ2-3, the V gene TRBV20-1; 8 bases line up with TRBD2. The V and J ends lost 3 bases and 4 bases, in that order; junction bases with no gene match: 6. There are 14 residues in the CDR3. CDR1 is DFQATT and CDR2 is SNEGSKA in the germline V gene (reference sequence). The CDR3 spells CSASSAGDADTQYF. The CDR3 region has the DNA TGCAGTGCTAGTTCAGCGGGAGACGCAGATACGCAGTATTTT.

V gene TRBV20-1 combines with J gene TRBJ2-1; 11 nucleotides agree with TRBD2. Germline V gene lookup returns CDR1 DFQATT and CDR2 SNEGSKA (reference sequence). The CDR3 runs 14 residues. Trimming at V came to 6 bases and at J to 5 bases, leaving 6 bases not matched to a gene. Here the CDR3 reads CSASTLAGDNEQFF. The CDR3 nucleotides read TGCAGTGCCAGTACACTAGCGGGAGACAATGAGCAGTTCTTC.

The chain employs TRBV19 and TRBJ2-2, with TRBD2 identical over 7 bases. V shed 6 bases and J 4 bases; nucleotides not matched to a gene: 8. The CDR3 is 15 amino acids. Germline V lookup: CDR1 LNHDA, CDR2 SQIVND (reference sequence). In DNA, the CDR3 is TGTGCCAGTAGGATTGGACTAGGAGGCACCGGGGAGCTGTTTTTT. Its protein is CASRIGLGGTGELFF.

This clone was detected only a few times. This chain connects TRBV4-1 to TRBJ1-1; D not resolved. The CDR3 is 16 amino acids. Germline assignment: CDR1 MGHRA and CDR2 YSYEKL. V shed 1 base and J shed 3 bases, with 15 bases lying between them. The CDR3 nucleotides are TGCGCCAGCAGCCAAGCAGGTATCACCTGGGACACTGAAGCTTTCTTT. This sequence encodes CASSQAGITWDTEAFF.

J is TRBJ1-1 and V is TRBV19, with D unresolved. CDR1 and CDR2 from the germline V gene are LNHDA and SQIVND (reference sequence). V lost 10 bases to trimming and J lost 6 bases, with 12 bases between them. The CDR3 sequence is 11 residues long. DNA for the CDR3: TGTGCCATCCGGTCGGGTGCTGAAGCTTTCTTT. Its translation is CAIRSGAEAFF.

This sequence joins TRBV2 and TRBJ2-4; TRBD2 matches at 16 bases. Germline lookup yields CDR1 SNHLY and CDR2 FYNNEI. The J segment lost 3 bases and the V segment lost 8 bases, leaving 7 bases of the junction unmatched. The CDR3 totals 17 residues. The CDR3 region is CASAGTSGRVGKNIQYF. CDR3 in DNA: TGTGCCAGCGCCGGGACTAGCGGGAGGGTGGGCAAAAACATTCAGTACTTC.

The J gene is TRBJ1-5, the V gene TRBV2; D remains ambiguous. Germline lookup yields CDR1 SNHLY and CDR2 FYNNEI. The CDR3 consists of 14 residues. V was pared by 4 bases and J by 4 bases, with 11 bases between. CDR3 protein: CASSVDGGNQPQHF. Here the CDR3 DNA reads TGTGCCAGCAGTGTGGACGGAGGTAATCAGCCCCAGCATTTT.